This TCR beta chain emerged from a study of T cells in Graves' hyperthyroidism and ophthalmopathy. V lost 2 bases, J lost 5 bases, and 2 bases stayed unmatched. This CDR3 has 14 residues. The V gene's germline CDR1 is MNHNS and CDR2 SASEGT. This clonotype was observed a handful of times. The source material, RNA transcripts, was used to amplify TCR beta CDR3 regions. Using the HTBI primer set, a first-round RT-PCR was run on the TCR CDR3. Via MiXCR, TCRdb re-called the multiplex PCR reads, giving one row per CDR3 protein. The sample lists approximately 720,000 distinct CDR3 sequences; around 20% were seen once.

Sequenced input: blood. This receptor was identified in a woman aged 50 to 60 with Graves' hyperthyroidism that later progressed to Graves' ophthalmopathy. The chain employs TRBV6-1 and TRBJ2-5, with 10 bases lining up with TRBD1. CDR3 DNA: TGTGCCAGCAGTGAAAGGACAGGGGGTGAGACCCAGTACTTC. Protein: CASSERTGGETQYF.